This is a list of T cell receptor beta chains from one sample in a study of shared clonotypes between healthy human individuals. The assay was immunoSEQ multiplex PCR, and TCRdb's table has in-frame clones only and misses some. The repertoire includes more than 1,200,000 clones, about 98.5% of them detected once, and 0.36% sits in the top ten. The sample taken for sequencing was naive CD4+ T cells sorted from blood. All receptors come from a man aged 25 to 45 in good health. The CDR3 runs from the conserved cysteine through the conserved F or W.

j_gene | v_gene | CDR3aa
TRBJ2-6 | TRBV5-5 | CASSLGWRGANVLTF
TRBJ2-3 | TRBV6-5 | CASSPTLSSADTQYF
TRBJ2-7 | TRBV10-2 | CASSESRWGARSEQYF
TRBJ1-1 | TRBV6-5 | CASSYSRDTEAFF
TRBJ1-5 | TRBV18 | CASSPGSVLSQHF
TRBJ1-4 | TRBV2 | CASATHGNEKLFF
TRBJ1-5 | TRBV19 | CASSVDRVRQPQHF
TRBJ2-5 | TRBV7-2 | CASSLVANINQETQYF
TRBJ2-7 | TRBV7-9 | CASSSTGEQYF
TRBJ1-4 | TRBV25-1 | CASSGEGFEEKLFF
TRBJ2-5 | TRBV27 | CASTTNPSQETQYF
TRBJ2-5 | TRBV2 | CASSDRERETQYF
TRBJ2-2 | TRBV14 | CASSQVLFSGELFF
TRBJ2-3 | TRBV5-4 | CASSGRDRVYTQYF
TRBJ2-1 | TRBV9 | CASSVDGLSYNEQFF
TRBJ2-5 | TRBV9 | CASSVEDRGREETQYF
TRBJ2-7 | TRBV27 | CASSLSRYSGRAGEQYF
TRBJ2-6 | TRBV7-3 | CASSPPPISGANVLTF
TRBJ2-1 | TRBV28 | CASSLRLAGYEQFF
TRBJ2-7 | TRBV18 | CASSPGTSDEQYF
TRBJ2-1 | TRBV5-4 | CASSPFHGQGSYNEQFF
TRBJ2-3 | TRBV19 | CASSARQSTDTQYF
TRBJ1-1 | TRBV11-2 | CASSASRHSLNTEAFF